Listed below are T cell receptor beta chains from one sample, sequenced in a study of human T cells and chemical hapten exposure. Using its own MiXCR run on the RACE reads, TCRdb lists one record per CDR3 protein. Of 44,000 or so distinct CDR3 sequences in the sample, 3.7% are singletons; the top ten hold 5.6%. The sample consisted of whole blood. Receptor source: a human donor in good health. Some clones in this sample may be carry-over from other donors' samples. Both conserved end residues are part of each CDR3. The D gene is left open where the match is weak. Some rows mark clone size as missing; the rest say once, few, many or name a class of expanded clone.

>TRBJ2-7|many|TRBD2|TRBV9
TGTGCCAGCAGCGCCGGGACTAGCGGCTACTACGAGCAGTACTTC
CASSAGTSGYYEQYF
>TRBJ1-2|many|TRBD1|TRBV5-6
TGTGCCAGCAGCTTGACAGGGGGCGCTGGGGGCTACACCTTC
CASSLTGGAGGYTF
>TRBJ2-3|many|-|TRBV4-2
TGTGCCAGCAGCCAACCTACGGGCTTAACCGGCACAGATACGCAGTATTTT
CASSQPTGLTGTDTQYF
>TRBJ2-3|many|TRBD2|TRBV20-1
TGCAGTGCACCTGAGAGGACTAGCGGGAGAACAGATACGCAGTATTTT
CSAPERTSGRTDTQYF
>TRBJ2-6|few|-|TRBV30
TGTGCCTGGAGCCCCCCAGGGGCTAACTCTGGGGCCAACGTCCTGACTTTC
CAWSPPGANSGANVLTF
>TRBJ2-2|many|TRBD1|TRBV7-6
TGTGCCAGCAGCTTAGTGAACAGGGGGCTTACCGGGGAGCTGTTTTTT
CASSLVNRGLTGELFF
>TRBJ1-1|many|-|TRBV7-9
TGTGCCAGCAGCTTAGAAACCCGACACACTGAAGCTTTCTTT
CASSLETRHTEAFF
>TRBJ1-5|-|TRBD1|TRBV4-1
TGCGCCAGCAGCCAAGCGGTCCAGGGGGCATATCAGCCCCAGCATTTT
CASSQAVQGAYQPQHF
>TRBJ2-6|many|-|TRBV5-6
TGTGCCAGCAGCTCCCCAGGGAGCTCTGGGGCCAACGTCCTGACTTTC
CASSSPGSSGANVLTF
>TRBJ2-3|many|TRBD2|TRBV4-1
TGCGCCAGCAGCCAGCATCCGGGACTAGCGGGAGATAGCACAGATACGCAGTATTTT
CASSQHPGLAGDSTDTQYF
>TRBJ2-7|few|-|TRBV14
TGTGCCAGCAGCCAAGTATCGGGGTCCTCCTACGAGCAGTACTTC
CASSQVSGSSYEQYF
>TRBJ1-2|-|-|TRBV6-1
TGTGCCAGCAGTGAAGCTCGTCTCGATGGCTACACCTTC
CASSEARLDGYTF
>TRBJ2-2|few|TRBD1|TRBV9
TGTGCCAGCAGCGCCTGGACAGGGGGCAACACCGGGGAGCTGTTTTTT
CASSAWTGGNTGELFF
>TRBJ1-1|many|TRBD1|TRBV18
TGTGCCAGCTCAGGGGACAGGGGTATTAACACTGAAGCTTTCTTT
CASSGDRGINTEAFF
>TRBJ1-5|many|-|TRBV4-2
TGTGCCAGCAGCTTTGGACAGTCCAATCAGCCCCAGCATTTT
CASSFGQSNQPQHF
>TRBJ2-7|many|TRBD1|TRBV20-1
TGCAGTGCTAGAGATTGGGGACAGGGGGGATACGAGCAGTACTTC
CSARDWGQGGYEQYF
>TRBJ2-5|many|TRBD2|TRBV7-9
TGTGCCAGCAGCTTAGCGGGAGGGCAAGAGACCCAGTACTTC
CASSLAGGQETQYF
>TRBJ2-7|-|-|TRBV23-1
TGCGCCAGCAGTCAATATCCGGGATTGGCCCTGGCCTACGAGCAGTACTTC
CASSQYPGLALAYEQYF
>TRBJ2-3|many|TRBD2|TRBV6-6
TGTGCCAGCAGCCCCGGGACTAGCGGGGGGAAAGATACGCAGTATTTT
CASSPGTSGGKDTQYF
>TRBJ2-1|many|TRBD2|TRBV4-1
TGCGCCAGCAGCCAAGAAAAGGAACTAGCGGGGATCAATGAGCAGTTCTTC
CASSQEKELAGINEQFF
>TRBJ2-7|many|TRBD2|TRBV25-1
TGTGCCAGCAGTCTTAGCGGGGTTCCCGAGCAGTACTTC
CASSLSGVPEQYF
>TRBJ2-5|many|TRBD2|TRBV20-1
TGCAGTGCGGCCGGGACTAGCGGGAGGGTACAAGAGACCCAGTACTTC
CSAAGTSGRVQETQYF
>TRBJ1-6|many|-|TRBV5-8
TGTGCCAGCAGCCATAGTAGGTCACCCCTCCACTTT
CASSHSRSPLHF
>TRBJ1-1|many|-|TRBV28
TGTGCCAGCAGTTCTGGGATGTCTGAAGCTTTCTTT
CASSSGMSEAFF
>TRBJ1-2|few|-|TRBV18
TGTGCCAGCTCACCTCTCTCAACTAACTATGGCTACACCTTC
CASSPLSTNYGYTF
>TRBJ1-4|-|-|TRBV28
TGTGCCAGCAGTGAAAAATTGGGTCTTAATGAAAAACTGTTTTTT
CASSEKLGLNEKLFF
>TRBJ1-1|-|-|TRBV27
TGTGCCAGCAGTTTTCTAGGGGGGACCACTGAAGCTTTCTTT
CASSFLGGTTEAFF
>TRBJ2-1|many|TRBD1|TRBV28
TGTGCCACCAGTATAGGGACAGGGAGTGAGTTCTTC
CATSIGTGSEFF
>TRBJ2-1|many|-|TRBV3-1
TGTGCCAGCAGCGAGATGGCTGCACACAATGAGCAGTTCTTC
CASSEMAAHNEQFF
>TRBJ2-7|many|-|TRBV28
TGTGCCAGCCGAACTGGCCAGGGAAGAATCTACGAGCAGTACTTC
CASRTGQGRIYEQYF
>TRBJ1-5|-|-|TRBV28
TGTGCCAGCAGTTTAAGGGGGAGGGATCAGCCCCAGCATTTT
CASSLRGRDQPQHF
>TRBJ1-4|many|TRBD1|TRBV5-5
TGTGCCAGCAGCTGGGGGGACAGGGCAGTTGAAAAACTGTTTTTT
CASSWGDRAVEKLFF
>TRBJ2-5|many|-|TRBV29-1
TGCAGCTCAGGAAAACAAGAGACCCAGTACTTC
CSSGKQETQYF
>TRBJ2-7|many|TRBD2|TRBV28
TGTGCCAGCAGTCCTGGGACTAGCGTCGCCTACGAGCAGTACTTC
CASSPGTSVAYEQYF
>TRBJ1-4|few|-|TRBV5-1
TGCGCCAGCAGCTTGGTGGTGGGAGTTCCTAATGAAAAACTGTTTTTT
CASSLVVGVPNEKLFF
>TRBJ2-1|many|-|TRBV5-1
TGCGCCAGCAGTTTGGAGGGTAGGAATGAGCAGTTCTTC
CASSLEGRNEQFF
>TRBJ1-1|-|-|TRBV6-5
TGTGCCAGCAGTTACTCGAGAGGGCAAAGACACACTGAAGCTTTCTTT
CASSYSRGQRHTEAFF
>TRBJ2-1|many|-|TRBV20-1
TGCAGTGCCAACGTCAATGAGCAGTTCTTC
CSANVNEQFF
>TRBJ2-7|many|-|TRBV14
TGTGCCAGCAGACCAACAGGCCCGGGGGAGCAGTACTTC
CASRPTGPGEQYF
>TRBJ2-1|-|TRBD2|TRBV7-9
TGTGCCAGCAGTCCTGGGACCCACGGACTAGCGGGATACAATGAGCAGTTCTTC
CASSPGTHGLAGYNEQFF
>TRBJ2-3|many|TRBD2|TRBV6-2/TRBV6-3
TGTGCCAGCAGTTACTCTGGGACTAGCGGGAGCCCTGGCACAGATACGCAGTATTTT
CASSYSGTSGSPGTDTQYF
>TRBJ2-3|many|-|TRBV6-5
TGTGCCAGCAGTCCTACTCCCGGGGGTGGCACAGATACGCAGTATTTT
CASSPTPGGGTDTQYF